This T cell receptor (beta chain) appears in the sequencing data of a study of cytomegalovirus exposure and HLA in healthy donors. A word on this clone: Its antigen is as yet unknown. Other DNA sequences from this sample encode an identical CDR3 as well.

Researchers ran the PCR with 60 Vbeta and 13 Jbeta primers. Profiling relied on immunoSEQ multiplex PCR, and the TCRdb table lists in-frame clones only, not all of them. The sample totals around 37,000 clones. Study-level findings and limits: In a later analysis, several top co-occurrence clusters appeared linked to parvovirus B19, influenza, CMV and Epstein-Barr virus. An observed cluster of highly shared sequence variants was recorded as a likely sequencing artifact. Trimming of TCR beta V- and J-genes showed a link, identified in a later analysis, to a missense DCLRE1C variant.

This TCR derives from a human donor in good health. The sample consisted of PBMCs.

CDR3 residues: CASSPNRGNTEAFF. Here the CDR3 DNA reads TGTGCCAGCTCACCGAATAGAGGGAACACTGAAGCTTTCTTT. The chain uses TRBV18 and TRBJ1-1; D not resolved. This CDR3 comprises 14 residues. Between the trimmed V and J ends, which lost 3 bases and 1 base, there was a span of 9 bases. Germline values: CDR1 KGHSH, CDR2 LQKENI. The whole variable domain, filled in from reference TRBV18 and TRBJ1-1, reads NAGVMQNPRHLVRRRGQEARLRCSPMKGHSHVYWYRQLPEEGLKFMVYLQKENIIDESGMPKERFSAEFPKEGPSILRIQQVVRGDSAAYFCASSPNRGNTEAFFGQGTRLTVV.